Listed below are T cell receptor beta chains from one sample, sequenced in a study of blood T cell repertoires in COVID-19. Generated by immunoSEQ multiplex PCR, the TCRdb table keeps only in-frame clones and is missing some. The profile covers about 70,000 clones, with approximately 80% appearing a single time and about 6.9% taken by the ten largest. Sample: peripheral blood. The receptors stem from a young man with COVID-19, enrolled during active disease. Each CDR3 is given with its conserved first and last residue. Fields, in order: clone size, CDR3 length, J gene, D gene, V gene, CDR3 protein, CDR3 DNA. A D gene is named only where the DNA matches it firmly. The size of a clone is reported for some rows only, either as once, few or many, or as a class for expanded clones.

NA	12	TRBJ1-1	TRBD1	TRBV30	CAWSTGEVEAFF	TGTGCCTGGAGCACAGGGGAAGTGGAAGCTTTCTTT
NA	13	TRBJ2-1	TRBD2	TRBV3-1/TRBV3-2	CASSPRLAGEQFF	TGTGCCAGCAGCCCCAGACTAGCCGGGGAGCAGTTCTTC
NA	17	TRBJ2-5	TRBD2	TRBV7-8	CASSLALGAGVGETQYF	TGTGCCAGCAGCTTAGCCCTCGGCGCGGGAGTAGGGGAGACCCAGTACTTC
NA	13	TRBJ1-5	TRBD1	TRBV30	CAWSVDRAQPQHF	TGTGCCTGGAGTGTAGACAGGGCACAGCCCCAGCATTTT
NA	17	TRBJ1-3	NA	TRBV5-5	CASSFGSDYLSGNTIYF	TGTGCCAGCAGCTTTGGTAGTGACTATCTTTCTGGAAACACCATATATTTT
NA	14	TRBJ2-5	NA	TRBV5-1	CASSLVTRAETQYF	TGCGCCAGCAGCTTGGTCACTAGGGCTGAGACCCAGTACTTC
NA	15	TRBJ2-7	NA	TRBV6-5	CASSRDFGVFYEQYF	TGTGCCAGCAGCCGAGATTTTGGTGTTTTCTACGAGCAGTACTTC
NA	14	TRBJ2-7	TRBD1	TRBV18	CASSPGTDLYEQYF	TGTGCCAGCTCACCCGGGACAGACCTCTACGAGCAGTACTTC
NA	13	TRBJ2-3	NA	TRBV2	CASRQGGEDTQYF	TGTGCCAGCAGGCAAGGGGGGGAAGATACGCAGTATTTT
NA	14	TRBJ1-1	TRBD1	TRBV10-3	CAISPTGAVTEAFF	TGTGCCATCAGTCCGACAGGGGCGGTCACTGAAGCTTTCTTT
NA	18	TRBJ2-2	TRBD1	TRBV24-1	CATSDITPGQRNTGELFF	TGTGCCACCAGTGATATAACCCCGGGACAGAGGAACACCGGGGAGCTGTTTTTT
NA	19	TRBJ2-3	TRBD2	TRBV7-2	CASSLANFVAGGSSDTQYF	TGTGCCAGCAGCTTAGCGAATTTCGTAGCGGGAGGGAGTTCAGATACGCAGTATTTT
NA	15	TRBJ2-3	TRBD2	TRBV5-1	CASSVQLAGDDTQYF	TGCGCCAGCAGCGTGCAGCTAGCGGGAGACGATACGCAGTATTTT
many	14	TRBJ2-1	NA	TRBV27	CASSSPGQYNEQFF	TGTGCCAGCAGTTCACCGGGACAATACAATGAGCAGTTCTTC
NA	15	TRBJ1-4	TRBD1	TRBV4-2	CASSPSTGDVEKLFF	TGTGCCAGCAGCCCTTCGACAGGGGACGTTGAAAAACTGTTTTTT
once	13	TRBJ1-5	NA	TRBV6-2/TRBV6-3	CASSWGGNQPQHF	TGTGCCAGCAGTTGGGGGGGCAATCAGCCCCAGCATTTT
NA	14	TRBJ1-5	TRBD1	TRBV14	CASSLSDRRQPQHF	TGTGCCAGCAGCCTCTCGGACAGGAGGCAGCCCCAGCATTTT
NA	16	TRBJ2-2	TRBD2	TRBV19	CASLQAGGGKTGELFF	TGTGCCAGTTTACAGGCTGGGGGAGGGAAGACCGGGGAGCTGTTTTTT
NA	14	TRBJ2-4	TRBD1	TRBV15	CATSLRGQGNIQYF	TGTGCCACCAGCTTACGAGGACAGGGGAACATTCAGTACTTC
once	16	TRBJ2-1	TRBD2	TRBV27	CARGLAGVFSYNEQFF	TGTGCCAGAGGACTAGCGGGAGTTTTCTCCTACAATGAGCAGTTCTTC
NA	15	TRBJ1-3	NA	TRBV30	CAWMGRGPPGNTIYF	TGTGCCTGGATGGGGAGGGGCCCTCCTGGAAACACCATATATTTT
NA	14	TRBJ1-6	TRBD1	TRBV6-5	CASRSGTGNSPLHF	TGTGCCAGCAGATCCGGGACAGGGAATTCACCCCTCCACTTT
NA	16	TRBJ2-1	TRBD2	TRBV30	CAWRGTTSGSYNEQFF	TGTGCCTGGAGGGGGACGACTAGCGGGAGTTACAATGAGCAGTTCTTC
NA	15	TRBJ2-7	NA	TRBV28	CASSLLGPPAWEQYF	TGTGCCAGCAGTCTCCTAGGCCCCCCGGCTTGGGAGCAGTACTTC
NA	15	TRBJ1-2	NA	TRBV28	CASSFRQWGDYGYTF	TGTGCCAGCAGTTTCCGGCAGTGGGGGGACTATGGCTACACCTTC
NA	14	TRBJ1-2	TRBD1	TRBV5-6	CASSLGATGRGYTF	TGTGCCAGCAGCTTGGGAGCGACAGGGCGGGGCTACACCTTC